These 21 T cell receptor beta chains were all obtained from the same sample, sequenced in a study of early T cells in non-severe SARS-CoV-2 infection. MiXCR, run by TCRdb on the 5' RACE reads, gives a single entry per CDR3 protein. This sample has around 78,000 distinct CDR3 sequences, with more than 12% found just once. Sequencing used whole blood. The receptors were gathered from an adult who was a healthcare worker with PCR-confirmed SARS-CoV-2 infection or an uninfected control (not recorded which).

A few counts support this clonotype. The CDR3 sequence: CASSSGRGDGPGLANVLTF. CDR3 DNA sequence: TGTGCCAGCAGCTCAGGGCGGGGGGACGGCCCCGGGTTGGCCAACGTCCTGACTTTC. The genes are TRBV7-9 and TRBJ2-6; TRBD2 matches 8 bases. CDR1 is SEHNR and CDR2 is FQNEAQ in the germline V gene (reference sequence). The CDR3 runs 19 residues. After removal of 4 bases from V and 6 bases from J, the junction contained 17 bases not matched to a gene. The variable domain in full, with the rest retrieved from reference TRBV7-9 and TRBJ2-6, is DTGVSQNPRHKITKRGQNVTFRCDPISEHNRLYWYRQTLGQGPEFLTYFQNEAQLEKSRLLSDRFSAERPKGSFSTLEIQRTEQGDSAMYLCASSSGRGDGPGLANVLTFGAGSRLTVL.

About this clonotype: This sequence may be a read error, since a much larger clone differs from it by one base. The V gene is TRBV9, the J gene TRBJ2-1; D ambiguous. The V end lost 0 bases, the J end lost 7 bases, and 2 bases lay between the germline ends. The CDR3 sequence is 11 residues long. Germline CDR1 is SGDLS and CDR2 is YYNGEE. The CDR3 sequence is CASSVANEQFF. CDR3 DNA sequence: TGTGCCAGCAGCGTAGCTAATGAGCAGTTCTTC.

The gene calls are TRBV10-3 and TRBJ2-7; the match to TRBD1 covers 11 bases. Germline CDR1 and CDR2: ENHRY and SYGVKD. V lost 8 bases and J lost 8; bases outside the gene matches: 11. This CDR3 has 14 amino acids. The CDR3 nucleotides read TGTGCCATCGGTGGACAGGGGGCCCCGACCAAGCAGTACTTC. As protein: CAIGGQGAPTKQYF.

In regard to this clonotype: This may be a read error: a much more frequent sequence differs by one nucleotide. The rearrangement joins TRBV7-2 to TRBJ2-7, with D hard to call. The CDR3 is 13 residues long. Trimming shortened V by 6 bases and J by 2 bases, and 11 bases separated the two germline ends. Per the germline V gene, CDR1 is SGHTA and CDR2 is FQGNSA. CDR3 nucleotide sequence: TGTGCCAGCAGGCGGAACAGCACCTACGAGCAGTACTTC. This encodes CASRRNSTYEQYF.

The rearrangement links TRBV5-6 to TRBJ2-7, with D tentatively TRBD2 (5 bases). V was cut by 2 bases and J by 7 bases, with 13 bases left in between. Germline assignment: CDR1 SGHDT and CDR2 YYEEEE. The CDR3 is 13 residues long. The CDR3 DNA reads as TGTGCCAGCAGCTTCGACTACGGTTTGGAGCAGTACTTC. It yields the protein CASSFDYGLEQYF. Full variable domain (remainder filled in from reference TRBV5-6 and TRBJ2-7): DAGVTQSPTHLIKTRGQQVTLRCSPKSGHDTVSWYQQALGQGPQFIFQYYEEEERQRGNFPDRFSGHQFPNYSSELNVNALLLGDSALYLCASSFDYGLEQYFGPGTRLTVT.

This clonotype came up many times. CDR3 protein: CAIEISGSYEQYF. DNA of the CDR3: TGTGCCATTGAAATAAGCGGGTCCTACGAGCAGTACTTC. The rearrangement joins TRBV7-8 to TRBJ2-7, with a tentative D call TRBD2 (6 bases). Trimming shortened V by 10 bases and J by 1 base, and 14 bases separated the two germline ends. CDR1 and CDR2 (germline): SGHVS, FQNEAQ. CDR3 size: 13 residues.

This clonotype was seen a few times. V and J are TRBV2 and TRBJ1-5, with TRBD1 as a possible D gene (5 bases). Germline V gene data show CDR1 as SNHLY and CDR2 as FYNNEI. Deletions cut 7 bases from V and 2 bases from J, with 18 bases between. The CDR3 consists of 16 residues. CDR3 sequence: CASNPGTQDGNQPQHF. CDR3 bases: TGTGCCAGCAACCCCGGGACCCAGGACGGCAATCAGCCCCAGCATTTT.

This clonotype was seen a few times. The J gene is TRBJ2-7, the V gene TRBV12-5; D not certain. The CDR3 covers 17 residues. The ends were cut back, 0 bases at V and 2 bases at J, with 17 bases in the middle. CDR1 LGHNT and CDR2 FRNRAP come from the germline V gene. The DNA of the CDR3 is TGTGCTAGTGGTTTGGTAATGGTTAGTACAGCCCCCTACGAGCAGTACTTC. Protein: CASGLVMVSTAPYEQYF.

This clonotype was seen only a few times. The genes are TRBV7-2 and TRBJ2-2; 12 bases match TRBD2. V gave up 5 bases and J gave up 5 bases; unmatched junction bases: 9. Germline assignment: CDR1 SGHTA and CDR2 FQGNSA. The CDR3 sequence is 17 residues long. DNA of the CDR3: TGTGCCAGCAGCAGCCGAAGTCTAGCGGGAGGGACCGGGGAGCTGTTTTTT. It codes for CASSSRSLAGGTGELFF.

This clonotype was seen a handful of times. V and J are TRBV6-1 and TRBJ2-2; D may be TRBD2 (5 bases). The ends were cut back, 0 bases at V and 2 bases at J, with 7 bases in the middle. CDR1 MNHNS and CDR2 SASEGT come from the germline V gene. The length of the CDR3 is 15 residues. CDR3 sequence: CASSEASDNTGELFF. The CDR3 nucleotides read TGTGCCAGCAGTGAAGCTAGCGACAACACCGGGGAGCTGTTTTTT.

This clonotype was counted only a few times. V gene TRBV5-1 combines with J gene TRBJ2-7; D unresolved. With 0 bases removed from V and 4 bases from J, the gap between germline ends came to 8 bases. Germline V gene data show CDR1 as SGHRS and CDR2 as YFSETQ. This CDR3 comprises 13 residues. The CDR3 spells CASSLVIGYEQYF. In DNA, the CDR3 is TGCGCCAGCAGCTTGGTTATCGGGTACGAGCAGTACTTC.

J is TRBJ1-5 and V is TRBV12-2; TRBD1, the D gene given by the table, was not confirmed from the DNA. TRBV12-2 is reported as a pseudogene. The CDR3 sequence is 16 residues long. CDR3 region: CASRLVWGQRAQPQHF. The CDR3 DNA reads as TGTGCAAGTCGCTTAGTTTGGGGACAACGGGCCCAGCCCCAGCATTTT.

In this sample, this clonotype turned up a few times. The CDR3 reads CASSAGTGNNSPLHF. The CDR3 nucleotides are TGTGCCAGCAGCGCCGGGACAGGGAATAATTCACCCCTCCACTTT. The genes are TRBV7-3 and TRBJ1-6, with 9 bases aligning to TRBD1. This CDR3 has 15 amino acids. Germline V gives CDR1 SGHTA, CDR2 FQGTGA. Losses at the gene ends were 5 bases for V and 5 bases for J; bases not matched to a gene: 4.

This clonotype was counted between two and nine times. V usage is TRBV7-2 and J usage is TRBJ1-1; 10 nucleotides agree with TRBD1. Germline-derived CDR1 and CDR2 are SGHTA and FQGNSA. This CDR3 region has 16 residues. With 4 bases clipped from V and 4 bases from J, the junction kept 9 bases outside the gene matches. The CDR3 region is CASSWTVGQGSTEAFF. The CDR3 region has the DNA TGTGCCAGCAGCTGGACCGTGGGACAGGGGTCCACTGAAGCTTTCTTT.

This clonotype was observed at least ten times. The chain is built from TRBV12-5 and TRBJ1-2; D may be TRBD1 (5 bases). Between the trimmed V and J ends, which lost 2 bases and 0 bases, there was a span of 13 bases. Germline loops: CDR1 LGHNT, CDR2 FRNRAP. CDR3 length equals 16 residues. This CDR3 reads CASGLSRDRTNYGYTF. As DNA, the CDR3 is TGTGCTAGTGGTTTGTCACGGGACCGAACTAACTATGGCTACACCTTC.

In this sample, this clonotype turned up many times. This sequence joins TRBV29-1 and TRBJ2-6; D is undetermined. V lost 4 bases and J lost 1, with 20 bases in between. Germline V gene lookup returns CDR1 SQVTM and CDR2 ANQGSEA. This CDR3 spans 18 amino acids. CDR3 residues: CSVALARTAGSGANVLTF. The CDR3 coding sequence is TGCAGCGTTGCTCTCGCGAGGACGGCAGGTTCTGGGGCCAACGTCCTGACTTTC.

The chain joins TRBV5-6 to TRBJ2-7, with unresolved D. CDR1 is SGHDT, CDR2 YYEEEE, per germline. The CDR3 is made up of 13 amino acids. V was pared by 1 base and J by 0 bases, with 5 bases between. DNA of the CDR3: TGTGCCAGCAGCTTGCCCAACTCCTACGAGCAGTACTTC. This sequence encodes CASSLPNSYEQYF. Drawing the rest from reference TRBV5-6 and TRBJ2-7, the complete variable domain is DAGVTQSPTHLIKTRGQQVTLRCSPKSGHDTVSWYQQALGQGPQFIFQYYEEEERQRGNFPDRFSGHQFPNYSSELNVNALLLGDSALYLCASSLPNSYEQYFGPGTRLTVT.

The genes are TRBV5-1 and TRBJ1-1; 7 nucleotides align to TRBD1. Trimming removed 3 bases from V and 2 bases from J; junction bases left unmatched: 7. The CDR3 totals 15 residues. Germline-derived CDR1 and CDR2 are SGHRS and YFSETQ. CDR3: CASSSIQGLNTEAFF. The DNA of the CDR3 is TGCGCCAGCAGCTCGATACAGGGGCTCAACACTGAAGCTTTCTTT. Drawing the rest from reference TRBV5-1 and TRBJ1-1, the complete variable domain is KAGVTQTPRYLIKTRGQQVTLSCSPISGHRSVSWYQQTPGQGLQFLFEYFSETQRNKGNFPGRFSGRQFSNSRSEMNVSTLELGDSALYLCASSSIQGLNTEAFFGQGTRLTVV.

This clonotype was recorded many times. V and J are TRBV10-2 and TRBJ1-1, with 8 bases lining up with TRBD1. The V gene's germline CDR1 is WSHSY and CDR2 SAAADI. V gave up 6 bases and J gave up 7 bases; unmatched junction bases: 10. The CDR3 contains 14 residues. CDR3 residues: CASRTGATWDEAFF. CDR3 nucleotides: TGCGCCAGCAGGACAGGGGCGACGTGGGATGAAGCTTTCTTT.

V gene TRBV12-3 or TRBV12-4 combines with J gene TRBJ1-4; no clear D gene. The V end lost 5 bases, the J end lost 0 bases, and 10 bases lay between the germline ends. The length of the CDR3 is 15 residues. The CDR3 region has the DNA TGTGCCAGCAGTACCCAAGGGACAACTAATGAAAAACTGTTTTTT. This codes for CASSTQGTTNEKLFF.

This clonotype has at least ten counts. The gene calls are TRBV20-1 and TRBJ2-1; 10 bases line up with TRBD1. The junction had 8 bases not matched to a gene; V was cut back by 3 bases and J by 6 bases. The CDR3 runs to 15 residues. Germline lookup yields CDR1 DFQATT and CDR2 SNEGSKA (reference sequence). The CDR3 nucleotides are TGCAGTGCTAGGTCAGGACAGGGGGGAGGCAATGAGCAGTTCTTC. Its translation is CSARSGQGGGNEQFF.